This TCR beta chain was captured in a study of a mutant IDH1 vaccine in newly diagnosed glioma. Study-wide background: Vaccination was launched 4-6 weeks after radiotherapy alone, or with temozolomide cycles. Pretreatment consisted of radiotherapy, temozolomide, or both, with most receiving both. The V12 visit happened in week 35, and the V13 visit happened in week 47. General study points: Pseudoprogression appeared unlinked to shifts in leading peripheral T cell clonotypes.

Assay used: immunoSEQ multiplex PCR; TCRdb lists only in-frame clones, some missing. This sample has tens of thousands of clones, with 75% to 90% found just once. Regarding this clone: Its antigen is still unknown.

The length of the CDR3 is 16 residues. Germline V gives CDR1 SGHAT, CDR2 FQNNGV. V dropped 1 base and J dropped 3 bases, with 16 bases sitting between them. Time point reported: week 47, end of study. Mutant IDH1 20-mer peptide, at 300 ug, made up each vaccine dose, with topical imiquimod. This chain links TRBV11-2 with TRBJ2-7, with D maybe TRBD1 (6 bases). The source was PBMCs, collected from a glioma patient whose treatment included an IDH1 peptide vaccine. This receptor was taken from a man aged 35 to 55 with glioma. CDR3 sequence reads: CASSLATGRSGYEQYF. The CDR3 DNA is TGTGCCAGCAGCTTAGCGACAGGCCGGTCGGGCTACGAGCAGTACTTC.